These 17 T cell receptor beta chains were all obtained from the same sample, sequenced in a study of blood T cells in healthy people across ages. The use of a sample-barcoded 5' primer and a J-beta primer mix characterized a second PCR of about 7 to 12 cycles. MiXCR was run by TCRdb on the 5' RACE reads, yielding one entry per CDR3 protein. The sample carries more than 800,000 distinct CDR3 sequences, 29% recorded once. The sequenced material came from blood. The receptors come from an elderly woman in good health.

A few counts support this clonotype. This chain uses TRBV7-9 with TRBJ2-5; 7 bases fit TRBD2. V dropped 5 bases and J dropped 5; count of bases not matched to a gene: 8. CDR1 is SEHNR and CDR2 is FQNEAQ in the germline V gene (reference sequence). The CDR3 runs 14 residues. The CDR3 DNA follows: TGTGCCAGCAGCCCAGACGGGGGGAGCGAGACCCAGTACTTC. This encodes CASSPDGGSETQYF.

This clonotype occurred many times. The V and J genes are TRBV4-2 and TRBJ2-6; possible D gene TRBD1, 5 bases. There are 17 residues in the CDR3. Trimming removed 0 bases from V and 1 base from J, with 10 bases in between. Germline V gene sequence: CDR1 LGHNA, CDR2 YNFKEQ. DNA for the CDR3: TGTGCCAGCAGCCAAGATATTTCAGGGTCTGGGGCCAACGTCCTGACTTTC. The encoded protein is CASSQDISGSGANVLTF.

Concerning this clonotype itself: The junction does not match germline at one end; this may be a read error. The J gene is TRBJ1-1, the V gene TRBV7-9; D might be TRBD1 (5 bases). The V gene's germline CDR1 is SEHNR and CDR2 FQNEAQ (reference sequence). This CDR3 has 12 residues. This CDR3 reads CASSLAGTGAFF. Written as DNA, the CDR3 is TGTGCCAGCAGCTTAGCGGGGACTGGAGCTTTCTTT.

This clonotype was detected ten times or more. This sequence joins TRBV29-1 and TRBJ2-1; D is perhaps TRBD1 (6 bases). Germline V gene sequence: CDR1 SQVTM, CDR2 ANQGSEA. The CDR3 contains 16 residues. Trimming left V 4 bases short and J 0 bases short, with 16 bases between. For the CDR3, the DNA is TGCAGCGTTGTACTACAGACAGGTTCCTCCTACAATGAGCAGTTCTTC. Protein: CSVVLQTGSSYNEQFF.

This clonotype showed up many times. This chain connects TRBV20-1 to TRBJ2-7; the D gene is possibly TRBD2 (5 bases). Germline CDR1 reads DFQATT; CDR2 reads SNEGSKA (reference sequence). V lost 0 bases, J lost 0 bases, and 12 bases lay in between. The CDR3 is made up of 15 amino acids. The CDR3 DNA reads as TGCAGTGCTAGAGATAGCGCGCAGAGCTCCTACGAGCAGTACTTC. This sequence encodes CSARDSAQSSYEQYF.

The rearrangement joins TRBV28 to TRBJ2-3, with unresolved D. CDR1 and CDR2 from the germline V gene are MDHEN and SYDVKM. The CDR3 loop spans 13 amino acids. Trimming cost V 6 bases and J 5 bases, with 12 bases left between them. CDR3 sequence: CASRAPLGDTQYF. DNA for the CDR3: TGTGCCAGCAGGGCTCCTCTGGGAGATACGCAGTATTTT.

This clonotype showed up just a few times. This chain links TRBV6-4 with TRBJ2-3; TRBD2 aligns across 7 bases. In germline, CDR1 is MRHNA, CDR2 SNTAGT. The V gene end was trimmed by 5 bases and the J gene end by 1 base; junction bases not matched to a gene: 6. This CDR3 is 15 amino acids long. CDR3 in amino acids: CASSPTSRGTDTQYF. The CDR3 nucleotides read TGTGCCAGCAGTCCGACTAGCCGCGGCACAGATACGCAGTATTTT.

The chain combines TRBV5-1 with TRBJ2-3; D tentatively fits TRBD1 or TRBD2 (5 bases each). The V end lost 4 bases, the J end lost 11 bases, and 17 bases lay between the germline ends. The CDR3 runs 13 residues. Germline-derived CDR1 and CDR2 are SGHRS and YFSETQ. CDR3 sequence reads: CASSATGRSGQYF. The CDR3 bases are TGCGCCAGCAGCGCCACGGGGCGGTCGGGGCAGTATTTT.

This clonotype turned up a few times. This chain links TRBV6-1 with TRBJ2-6; D is undetermined. CDR1 is MNHNS and CDR2 is SASEGT in the germline V gene. V was trimmed by 11 bases and J by 0 bases, leaving 14 bases between them. This CDR3 is built from 15 residues. The CDR3 spells CAASLHGSGANVLTF. CDR3 coding DNA: TGTGCCGCAAGCCTTCACGGCTCTGGGGCCAACGTCCTGACTTTC.

The CDR3 spells CASSADIPEAFF. The CDR3 DNA follows: TGTGCCAGCAGCGCGGACATCCCTGAAGCTTTCTTT. The chain is built from TRBV2 and TRBJ1-1, with a tentative D call TRBD1 (5 bases). The V gene's germline CDR1 is SNHLY and CDR2 FYNNEI. The V end lost 6 bases, the J end lost 6 bases, and 11 bases lay between the germline ends. This CDR3 has 12 residues.

This clonotype has at least ten counts. The chain employs TRBV2 and TRBJ2-7; D is possibly TRBD1 or TRBD2 (5 bases each). CDR3 length: 13 amino acids. The germline V gene has CDR1 SNHLY and CDR2 FYNNEI. Trimming removed 10 bases from V and 5 bases from J, with 18 bases in between. For the CDR3, the DNA is TGTGCCATCCGGGACCCTAACTCTGACGAGCAGTACTTC. As protein: CAIRDPNSDEQYF.

This clonotype was counted ten times or more. The chain carries TRBV7-2 and TRBJ2-6, with D unresolved. Trimming shortened V by 7 bases and J by 4 bases, and 11 bases separated the two germline ends. The germline gives CDR1 SGHTA, CDR2 FQGNSA. This CDR3 has 14 amino acids. The CDR3 protein is CASTPDSGANVLTF. The DNA for the CDR3 is TGTGCCAGCACCCCCGACTCAGGGGCCAACGTCCTGACTTTC.

In this sample, this clonotype turned up many times. The V gene is TRBV6-2 or TRBV6-3, the J gene TRBJ1-2; no firm D call. The CDR3 contains 14 residues. V was shortened by 2 bases and J by 5 bases, with 12 bases between the two germline ends. The germline CDR1 and CDR2 sequences are MNHEY and SVGEGT. CDR3 amino acids: CASSYSGSGYGYTF. Written as DNA, the CDR3 is TGTGCCAGCAGTTACAGTGGCTCGGGTTATGGCTACACCTTC.

This clonotype was counted at least ten times. This chain joins TRBV5-1 and TRBJ2-1; 7 nucleotides line up with TRBD1. Germline V lookup: CDR1 SGHRS, CDR2 YFSETQ. There are 14 residues in the CDR3. Germline trimming cut 4 bases from V and 9 bases from J; bases unmatched to any gene: 10. The DNA of the CDR3 is TGCGCCAGCAGCCTACAGGGGAGATGGAGTGAGCAGTTCTTC. It yields the protein CASSLQGRWSEQFF.

V and J are TRBV6-5 and TRBJ1-5; D is uncertain. The V end was cut by 6 bases, the J end by 0 bases, with 6 bases between. The CDR3 extends over 13 amino acids. Germline V gene lookup returns CDR1 MNHEY and CDR2 SVGAGI. DNA of the CDR3: TGTGCCAGCAGGATGAATAGCAATCAGCCCCAGCATTTT. Protein: CASRMNSNQPQHF.

This clonotype was counted ten times or more. V gene TRBV6-2 or TRBV6-3 combines with J gene TRBJ2-3; D unresolved. Trimming stripped 10 bases from V and 0 bases from J, with 17 bases between. The CDR3 loop spans 15 amino acids. The germline V gene encodes CDR1 MNHEY and CDR2 SVGEGT. This CDR3 is CATLDTGTSTDTQYF. In nucleotides, the CDR3 is TGTGCCACCCTGGATACCGGTACTAGCACAGATACGCAGTATTTT.

This clonotype was counted between two and nine times. V gene TRBV7-9 combines with J gene TRBJ2-1; D not resolved. The CDR3 has 12 amino acids. V lost 0 bases to trimming and J lost 7 bases, with 4 bases between them. CDR1 is SEHNR, CDR2 FQNEAQ, per germline (reference sequence). CDR3 in DNA: TGTGCCAGCAGCTTAGCGAAGAATGAGCAGTTCTTC. This gives the protein CASSLAKNEQFF.